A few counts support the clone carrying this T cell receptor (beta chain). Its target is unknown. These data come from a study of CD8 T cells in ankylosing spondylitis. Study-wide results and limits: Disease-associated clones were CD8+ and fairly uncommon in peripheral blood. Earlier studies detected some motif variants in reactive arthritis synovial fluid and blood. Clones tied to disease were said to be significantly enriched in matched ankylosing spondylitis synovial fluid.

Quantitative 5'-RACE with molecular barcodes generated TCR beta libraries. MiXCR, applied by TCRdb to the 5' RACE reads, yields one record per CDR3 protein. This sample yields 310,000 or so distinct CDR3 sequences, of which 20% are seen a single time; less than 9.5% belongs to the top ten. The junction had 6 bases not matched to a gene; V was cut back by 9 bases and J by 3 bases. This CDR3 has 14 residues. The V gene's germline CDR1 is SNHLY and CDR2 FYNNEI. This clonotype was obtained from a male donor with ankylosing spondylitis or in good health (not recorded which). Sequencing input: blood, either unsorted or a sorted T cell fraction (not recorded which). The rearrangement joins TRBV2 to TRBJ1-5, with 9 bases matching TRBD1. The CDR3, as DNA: TGTGCCAGTGAACGGGACAGGGACAATCAGCCCCAGCATTTT. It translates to CASERDRDNQPQHF.